The present T cell receptor (beta chain) was sequenced within a study of long-term antiretroviral therapy in people with HIV. Looked up from germline, CDR1 is LNHDA and CDR2 is SQIVND (reference sequence). V was clipped by 7 bases and J by 8 bases; unmatched bases: 16. This CDR3 has 15 amino acids. Survey-level resolution applied to immunoSEQ assay v3.0. Data came from immunoSEQ multiplex PCR; TCRdb stores just in-frame clones and leaves some out. This sample has over 25,000 clones, with roughly 88% found just once. Material: unsorted PBMCs, obtained 0.5 years after starting antiretroviral therapy. The chain carries TRBV19 and TRBJ1-2, with 7 bases identical to TRBD1. This clonotype was sampled from a woman under 30 with HIV. DNA for the CDR3: TGTGCCAGTAAGGGGGCGGCGGCAACTCCATCCGGCTACACCTTC. Translating it yields CASKGAAATPSGYTF.